The 14 T cell receptor beta chains in this list originate from one sample, sequenced in a study of shared clonotypes between healthy human individuals. The table came from immunoSEQ multiplex PCR; TCRdb's copy has only in-frame clones and leaves some out. The sample lists around 1.6 million clones, 95% to 99% occurring once. Sequenced material: naive CD4+ T cells sorted from blood. Subset defined: CD45RA+ positively selected. The receptors originated from a man aged 25 to 40 in good health.

This sequence joins TRBV2 and TRBJ1-1; D remains unclear. Germline V gene sequence: CDR1 SNHLY, CDR2 FYNNEI. The V and J ends lost 7 bases and 3 bases respectively, with 15 bases between them. This CDR3 has 14 residues. As DNA, the CDR3 is TGTGCCAGCACCTTCGGCTTTAGGGACACTGAAGCTTTCTTT. Its translation is CASTFGFRDTEAFF.

This chain uses TRBV7-2 with TRBJ2-7; maybe TRBD1 (6 bases). Deletions cut 5 bases from V and 4 bases from J, with 18 bases between. Germline CDR1 is SGHTA and CDR2 is FQGNSA. This CDR3 is built from 15 residues. CDR3 residues: CASSRSGRGQYEQYF. As DNA, the CDR3 is TGTGCCAGCAGCCGCTCGGGCAGGGGCCAGTACGAGCAGTACTTC.

The chain is built from TRBV5-6 and TRBJ2-7, with D maybe TRBD2 (5 bases). Germline V gene lookup returns CDR1 SGHDT and CDR2 YYEEEE. V lost 2 bases and J 9 bases, leaving 15 bases between the germline ends. The CDR3 totals 13 residues. CDR3 in DNA: TGTGCCAGCAGCTTTCCGACGGGGTCTAGGCAGTACTTC. Translation gives CASSFPTGSRQYF.

This clone occurred once. This chain links TRBV5-1 with TRBJ2-5, with D hard to call. The CDR3 is 15 residues long. Between the trimmed V and J ends, which lost 1 base and 3 bases, there was a span of 13 bases. In germline, CDR1 is SGHRS, CDR2 YFSETQ. CDR3 amino acids: CASSLFVPEEETQYF. CDR3 bases: TGCGCCAGCAGCTTGTTCGTGCCAGAAGAAGAGACCCAGTACTTC.

CDR3: CASSPWSTPAGELFF. CDR3 in DNA: TGTGCCAGCAGTCCATGGAGCACTCCCGCCGGGGAGCTGTTTTTT. The chain has TRBV7-7 and TRBJ2-2; no reliable D call. This CDR3 region has 15 residues. With 6 bases removed from V and 6 bases from J, the gap between germline ends came to 17 bases. The germline V gene has CDR1 SSHAT and CDR2 FNYEAQ (reference sequence).

The genes are TRBV5-1 and TRBJ1-1; no definite D call. Germline assignment: CDR1 SGHRS and CDR2 YFSETQ. Trimming stripped 7 bases from V and 4 bases from J, with 8 bases between. CDR3 length equals 11 residues. CDR3 sequence reads: CASGGGTEAFF. Written as DNA, the CDR3 is TGCGCCAGCGGCGGCGGCACTGAAGCTTTCTTT.

The chain employs TRBV10-3 and TRBJ2-6; D ambiguous. The germline V gene encodes CDR1 ENHRY and CDR2 SYGVKD. Between the trimmed V and J ends, which lost 6 bases and 2 bases, there was a span of 8 bases. The CDR3 covers 14 residues. The CDR3 DNA sequence: TGTGCCATCAGCCAGATCCCTGGGGCCAACGTCCTGACTTTC. Its protein is CAISQIPGANVLTF.

This clone is a singleton in its sample. This chain joins TRBV2 and TRBJ2-3, with D hard to call. This CDR3 is 14 amino acids long. Between the trimmed V and J ends, which lost 8 bases and 2 bases, there was a span of 14 bases. Germline V gene data show CDR1 as SNHLY and CDR2 as FYNNEI. The CDR3 DNA follows: TGTGCCAGCGGGTGGGATCGAACCACAGATACGCAGTATTTT. It is translated as CASGWDRTTDTQYF.

The gene calls are TRBV5-6 and TRBJ2-4, with D possibly being TRBD2 (5 bases). V gave up 4 bases and J gave up 6 bases, with 20 bases separating them. There are 16 residues in the CDR3. Germline CDR1 SGHDT, CDR2 YYEEEE. In nucleotides, the CDR3 is TGTGCCAGCAGCCGAGAGGGTGAAGGGTTCGGAAACATTCAGTACTTC. Its protein is CASSREGEGFGNIQYF.

The chain carries TRBV29-1 and TRBJ2-7, with D hard to call. The CDR3 covers 12 residues. V lost 7 bases to trimming and J lost 3 bases, with 13 bases between them. The germline V gene has CDR1 SQVTM and CDR2 ANQGSEA. Here the CDR3 reads CSGRVGDYEQYF. As DNA, the CDR3 is TGCAGCGGCCGGGTCGGAGACTACGAGCAGTACTTC.

This clone occurred once. The chain uses TRBV7-2 and TRBJ2-1; D possibly corresponds to TRBD1 (6 bases). The CDR3 is 11 amino acids. With 5 bases removed from V and 15 bases from J, the gap between germline ends came to 14 bases. Germline lookup yields CDR1 SGHTA and CDR2 FQGNSA. The DNA for the CDR3 is TGTGCCAGCAGCCCCCGGGACATCCCGTTCTTC. Translated: CASSPRDIPFF.

The chain recombines TRBV5-4 with TRBJ2-1; TRBD2 matches at 12 bases. The J segment lost 4 bases and the V segment lost 4 bases, leaving 9 bases of the junction unmatched. The germline gives CDR1 SGHNT, CDR2 YYREEE (reference sequence). The CDR3 runs to 17 residues. CDR3 loop: CASSTRLAGEIYNEQFF. The CDR3 DNA reads as TGTGCCAGCAGCACCAGACTAGCGGGAGAGATATACAATGAGCAGTTCTTC.

The CDR3 region has the DNA TGTGCCAGTAAAACGGGACACCCCGACAATGAGCAGTTCTTC. It encodes CASKTGHPDNEQFF. This chain links TRBV19 with TRBJ2-1; a possible D gene is TRBD1 (6 bases). Germline-derived CDR1 and CDR2 are LNHDA and SQIVND (reference sequence). The CDR3 covers 14 residues. V lost 7 bases and J 5 bases, leaving 15 bases between the germline ends.

The chain recombines TRBV14 with TRBJ2-2; 10 bases align to TRBD2. CDR3 length equals 15 residues. The junction had 3 bases not matched to a gene; V was cut back by 4 bases and J by 4 bases. Germline loops: CDR1 SGHDN, CDR2 FVKESK. The CDR3, as DNA: TGTGCCAGCAGCCCGGGACTAGCGCCCACCGGGGAGCTGTTTTTT. This sequence encodes CASSPGLAPTGELFF. Based on the CDR3 plus reference TRBV14 and TRBJ2-2, the full variable domain is EAGVTQFPSHSVIEKGQTVTLRCDPISGHDNLYWYRRVMGKEIKFLLHFVKESKQDESGMPNNRFLAERTGGTYSTLKVQPAELEDSGVYFCASSPGLAPTGELFFGEGSRLTVL.